The 12 T cell receptor beta chains below were found in one sample sequenced in a study of OX40 agonist ivuxolimab in advanced cancers. TCRdb's table, derived via immunoSEQ multiplex PCR, lists solely in-frame clones and lacks some. The sample carries 55,000 to 85,000 clones, more than 80% recorded once. The material was CD4+ or CD8+ T cells sorted from blood, obtained in a trial of the OX40 agonist ivuxolimab. The receptor set was obtained from an adult with an advanced solid tumor such as melanoma, head and neck, liver or kidney cancer.

The chain recombines TRBV4-3 with TRBJ1-6; D possibly corresponds to TRBD1 (5 bases). The CDR3 totals 15 residues. The V gene lost 0 bases and the J gene lost 9 bases, with 12 bases spanning the gap. Looked up from germline, CDR1 is LGHNA and CDR2 is YSLEER. CDR3 DNA sequence: TGCGCCAGCAGCCAAGAAGGGACCCAAGGTTCACCCCTCCACTTT. Translating gives CASSQEGTQGSPLHF.

The rearrangement joins TRBV19 to TRBJ2-4; 10 bases fit TRBD1. The CDR3 spans 14 residues. V lost 0 bases and J lost 15; bases outside the gene matches: 8. Germline CDR1 LNHDA, CDR2 SQIVND (reference sequence). The CDR3 protein is CASSIERQGARLYF. DNA of the CDR3: TGTGCCAGTAGTATAGAGAGACAGGGGGCGCGACTGTACTTC.

CDR3: CAWRYGWAQINSPLHF. CDR3 DNA: TGTGCCTGGAGATATGGCTGGGCCCAGATAAATTCACCCCTCCACTTT. The rearrangement uses TRBV30 and TRBJ1-6; unclear D gene. This CDR3 comprises 16 residues. V shed 3 bases and J shed 7 bases, with 19 bases lying between them. Germline V gene lookup returns CDR1 GTSNPN and CDR2 SVGIG (reference sequence).

This chain joins TRBV5-4 and TRBJ1-2, with 9 bases identical to TRBD1. The V gene's germline CDR1 is SGHNT and CDR2 YYREEE (reference sequence). There are 15 residues in the CDR3. V shed 4 bases, J shed 3 bases, and the junction held 7 bases outside the gene matches. CDR3 amino acids: CASSQGTGGDYGYTF. For the CDR3, the DNA is TGTGCCAGCAGCCAAGGTACAGGGGGCGACTATGGCTACACCTTC.

This rearrangement joins TRBV19 to TRBJ2-1; a possible D gene is TRBD2 (7 bases). This CDR3 has 16 amino acids. Per germline, CDR1 LNHDA and CDR2 SQIVND (reference sequence). Trimming removed 1 base from V and 0 bases from J, with 10 bases in between. The DNA of the CDR3 is TGTGCCAGTAGTATAGGCGGGGGCCGCTCCTACAATGAGCAGTTCTTC. Encoded protein: CASSIGGGRSYNEQFF.

The chain joins TRBV7-9 to TRBJ2-5; D perhaps matches TRBD1 (6 bases). The germline gives CDR1 SEHNR, CDR2 FQNEAQ (reference sequence). The germline V and J ends were trimmed by 5 bases and 2 bases, with 9 bases remaining between them. This CDR3 contains 13 residues. The CDR3 protein is CASSEDRQETQYF. The CDR3 coding sequence is TGTGCCAGCAGCGAGGACAGACAAGAGACCCAGTACTTC.

V and J are TRBV19 and TRBJ2-1; D ambiguous. Trimming cost V 3 bases and J 6 bases, with 9 bases left between them. Per the germline V gene, CDR1 is LNHDA and CDR2 is SQIVND (reference sequence). The CDR3 has 13 amino acids. The CDR3 loop reads CASSIFRGNEQFF. The CDR3 DNA reads as TGTGCCAGTAGTATTTTCAGAGGCAATGAGCAGTTCTTC.

The chain has TRBV7-3 and TRBJ2-3, with a weak D call TRBD2 (6 bases). The CDR3 runs 15 residues. V dropped 2 bases and J dropped 2 bases, with 11 bases sitting between them. CDR1 and CDR2 (germline): SGHTA, FQGTGA. The CDR3 loop is CASSLSGLVTDTQYF. As DNA, the CDR3 is TGTGCCAGCAGCTTATCGGGACTCGTCACAGATACGCAGTATTTT.

The chain employs TRBV4-1 and TRBJ1-6; no clear D gene. CDR1 is MGHRA and CDR2 is YSYEKL in the germline V gene. The CDR3 runs 15 residues. Trimming stripped 0 bases from V and 7 bases from J, with 10 bases between. Here the CDR3 DNA reads TGCGCCAGCAGCCAAGAGGCCAGGTGGAATTCACCCCTCCACTTT. Translating it yields CASSQEARWNSPLHF.

The chain has TRBV4-2 and TRBJ2-7; 9 positions agree with TRBD2. Trimming at V came to 4 bases and at J to 4 bases, leaving 17 bases not matched to a gene. Germline CDR1 reads LGHNA; CDR2 reads YNFKEQ. The CDR3 has 18 amino acids. The CDR3 sequence: CASSLGTTPGLADYEQYF. The CDR3 coding sequence is TGTGCCAGCAGCCTAGGGACTACTCCGGGACTAGCAGATTACGAGCAGTACTTC.

This chain connects TRBV6-6 to TRBJ2-2, with D possibly being TRBD2 (5 bases). CDR1 MNHNY and CDR2 SVGAGI come from the germline V gene (reference sequence). The CDR3 runs to 14 residues. V lost 4 bases and J 4 bases, leaving 10 bases between the germline ends. CDR3 sequence: CASSSGSSTGELFF. In nucleotides, the CDR3 is TGTGCCAGCAGTTCGGGATCGAGCACCGGGGAGCTGTTTTTT.

The rearrangement uses TRBV9 and TRBJ1-2; D perhaps matches TRBD1 (6 bases). Trimming took off 2 bases at V and 6 bases at J, with 14 bases between the two ends. Germline V gene sequence: CDR1 SGDLS, CDR2 YYNGEE. The CDR3 runs 14 residues. This CDR3 reads CASSVRGGMDGYTF. CDR3 coding DNA: TGTGCCAGCAGCGTCCGAGGGGGGATGGATGGCTACACCTTC.